This TCR beta chain originates from a study of T-cell reconstitution after alpha-beta-depleted transplantation in children. Study-wide results and limits: Some patients' high day-60 TCRbeta diversity was traced to surviving recipient T cells and thymic progenitors. From newly produced T cells came most of the T-cell counts and diversity one year after transplant.

This CDR3 has 13 amino acids. The V and J ends lost 4 bases and 1 base respectively, with 8 bases between them. CDR1 and CDR2 from the germline V gene are KGHSH and LQKENI. For this clonotype: Its target is unknown.

The TCRbeta library was prepared with unique molecular identifiers. Via MiXCR, TCRdb re-called the PCR reads, giving one row per CDR3 protein. The top ten clones hold approximately 51% of a sample with approximately 79,000 distinct CDR3 sequences, less than 20% of them seen once. The chain has TRBV18 and TRBJ2-7, with D tentatively TRBD1 (5 bases). The TCR sequence derives from a male patient aged 2-9 years who had a stem cell transplant for acute lymphoblastic leukemia, so the T cells may come from the graft donor. The starting material was PBMCs, mostly from graft donor cells, obtained 360 days after TCRalphabeta/CD19-depleted stem cell transplant. The CDR3 DNA sequence: TGTGCCAGCTCACTTCAGGGTTCCTACGAGCAGTACTTC. Residues: CASSLQGSYEQYF.